The 26 T cell receptor beta chains listed next were all sequenced from one sample in a study of cytomegalovirus exposure and HLA in healthy donors. The PCR used 60 Vbeta and 13 Jbeta primers. Repertoires were generated with immunoSEQ multiplex PCR, while TCRdb's copy carries only in-frame clones and drops some. Of about 74,000 clones in the sample, around 70% were seen once. Sequenced: PBMCs. The origin of the receptors is a woman aged 40 to 50 in good health and CMV-seropositive.

The sample holds a few counts of this clone. This chain links TRBV19 with TRBJ2-1; TRBD2 matches 13 bases. The junction had 3 bases not matched to a gene; V was cut back by 1 base and J by 9 bases. Germline CDR1 LNHDA, CDR2 SQIVND (reference sequence). The CDR3 extends over 15 amino acids. CDR3 residues: CASSIGGLAGVEQFF. CDR3 nucleotide sequence: TGTGCCAGTAGTATAGGAGGACTAGCGGGAGTTGAGCAGTTCTTC. Full variable domain (missing parts from reference TRBV19 and TRBJ2-1): DGGITQSPKYLFRKEGQNVTLSCEQNLNHDAMYWYRQDPGQGLRLIYYSQIVNDFQKGDIAEGYSVSREKKESFPLTVTSAQKNPTAFYLCASSIGGLAGVEQFFGPGTRLTVL.

The chain links TRBV28 to TRBJ1-5; the D gene is possibly TRBD1 (5 bases). In germline, CDR1 is MDHEN, CDR2 SYDVKM. The CDR3 runs to 22 residues. Trimming pared 2 bases from V and 3 bases from J, leaving 32 bases between. DNA of the CDR3: TGTGCCAGCAGTTTAGCCTCGTCCGTGGGGCGTACGGGCCGATTAGACAATCAGCCCCAGCATTTT. Protein sequence: CASSLASSVGRTGRLDNQPQHF.

This clone was seen a handful of times. This chain joins TRBV6-6 and TRBJ1-5, with D tentatively TRBD1 (6 bases). Germline V gives CDR1 MNHNY, CDR2 SVGAGI (reference sequence). The CDR3 runs to 16 residues. Trimming removed 2 bases at V and 1 base at J, with 12 bases between. The CDR3 sequence: CASSYLQGTSNQPQHF. The CDR3 DNA is TGTGCCAGCAGTTACCTTCAGGGGACGAGCAATCAGCCCCAGCATTTT.

This clone has only a few counts. The chain links TRBV2 to TRBJ1-1, with D tentatively TRBD1 (5 bases). The CDR3 has 12 amino acids. Germline V gene data show CDR1 as SNHLY and CDR2 as FYNNEI. V dropped 4 bases and J dropped 8 bases, with 11 bases sitting between them. CDR3 in DNA: TGTGCCAGCAGTGGGTGGAACAGGGAAGCTTTCTTT. It translates to CASSGWNREAFF.

The J gene is TRBJ1-1, the V gene TRBV19, with D perhaps TRBD1 (6 bases). Per germline, CDR1 LNHDA and CDR2 SQIVND (reference sequence). The CDR3 totals 14 residues. V dropped 8 bases and J dropped 0 bases, with 13 bases sitting between them. Here the CDR3 reads CASQPGQLNTEAFF. CDR3 bases: TGTGCCAGTCAACCCGGACAGCTGAACACTGAAGCTTTCTTT.

This chain connects TRBV30 to TRBJ2-5; D possibly corresponds to TRBD1 (6 bases). Between the trimmed V and J ends, which lost 4 bases and 7 bases, there was a span of 19 bases. The CDR3 loop spans 14 amino acids. In germline, CDR1 is GTSNPN, CDR2 SVGIG (reference sequence). In nucleotides, the CDR3 is TGTGCCTGGATGGGGCAGGGGAAAGTTTGGACCCAGTACTTC. It yields the protein CAWMGQGKVWTQYF. Using reference TRBV30 and TRBJ2-5 for the parts outside the CDR3, the full variable domain is SQTIHQWPATLVQPVGSPLSLECTVEGTSNPNLYWYRQAAGRGLQLLFYSVGIGQISSEVPQNLSASRPQDRQFILSSKKLLLSDSGFYLCAWMGQGKVWTQYFGPGTRLLVL.

There are a few counts of this clone. The V call is TRBV7-8, the J call TRBJ2-7, with 8 nucleotides matching TRBD1. The germline CDR1 and CDR2 sequences are SGHVS and FQNEAQ. This CDR3 spans 13 amino acids. The J segment lost 2 bases and the V segment lost 5 bases, leaving 2 bases of the junction unmatched. Here the CDR3 reads CASSRTGPYEQYF. CDR3 bases: TGTGCCAGCAGCCGGACAGGGCCCTACGAGCAGTACTTC.

The J gene is TRBJ2-2, the V gene TRBV7-6, with 7 positions matching TRBD2. V gave up 1 base and J gave up 7 bases; unmatched junction bases: 6. Germline V gene sequence: CDR1 SGHVS, CDR2 FNYEAQ. The CDR3 is 15 residues long. The CDR3 here is CASSLGQGGIGELFF. The CDR3 nucleotides read TGTGCCAGCAGCTTAGGGCAGGGAGGGATCGGGGAGCTGTTTTTT.

This rearrangement joins TRBV7-9 to TRBJ2-5; 9 bases agree with TRBD1. V lost 6 bases, J lost 5 bases, and 16 bases stayed unmatched. The CDR3 has 17 residues. Germline lookup yields CDR1 SEHNR and CDR2 FQNEAQ (reference sequence). The CDR3 sequence is CASRSNRDRESGETQYF. CDR3 DNA: TGTGCCAGCAGGTCAAACCGGGACAGGGAGAGCGGGGAGACCCAGTACTTC.

The gene calls are TRBV6-6 and TRBJ2-3; 9 nucleotides line up with TRBD1. CDR3 length: 16 residues. The germline CDR1 and CDR2 sequences are MNHNY and SVGAGI (reference sequence). The trim removed 1 base at V and 5 bases at J, leaving 7 bases unmatched. The CDR3 is CASSYFPGQGRDTQYF. CDR3 coding DNA: TGTGCCAGCAGTTACTTCCCGGGACAGGGCCGAGATACGCAGTATTTT.

The rearrangement links TRBV29-1 to TRBJ2-6; possible D gene TRBD2, 5 bases. The germline V gene encodes CDR1 SQVTM and CDR2 ANQGSEA. This CDR3 region has 14 residues. The ends were cut back, 6 bases at V and 0 bases at J, with 9 bases in the middle. CDR3 loop: CSVIGSSGANVLTF. CDR3 nucleotide sequence: TGCAGCGTGATAGGGAGCTCTGGGGCCAACGTCCTGACTTTC. Looking up the rest from reference TRBV29-1 and TRBJ2-6 gives the full variable domain: SAVISQKPSRDICQRGTSLTIQCQVDSQVTMMFWYRQQPGQSLTLIATANQGSEATYESGFVIDKFPISRPNLTFSTLTVSNMSPEDSSIYLCSVIGSSGANVLTFGAGSRLTVL.

The gene calls are TRBV7-2 and TRBJ1-5, with D unclear. Germline-derived CDR1 and CDR2 are SGHTA and FQGNSA. The CDR3 has 13 amino acids. V was shortened by 5 bases and J by 10 bases, with 15 bases between the two germline ends. The CDR3 is CASSPSRGFPQHF. CDR3 nucleotides: TGTGCCAGCAGCCCATCGAGAGGCTTCCCCCAGCATTTT.

V gene TRBV11-3 combines with J gene TRBJ2-1; 10 bases agree with TRBD2. V lost 4 bases, J lost 8 bases, and 8 bases stayed unmatched. Germline V CDR1 and CDR2: SGHNT, YENEEA. There are 15 residues in the CDR3. Written as DNA, the CDR3 is TGTGCCAGCAGCTCCCAGCGGGGGGGAGAATATGAGCAGTTCTTC. Translation: CASSSQRGGEYEQFF.

This clone was seen a handful of times. The chain couples TRBV19 to TRBJ2-3; 12 nucleotides agree with TRBD2. The CDR3 is 17 residues long. The germline gives CDR1 LNHDA, CDR2 SQIVND (reference sequence). V was pared by 0 bases and J by 6 bases, with 7 bases of the junction left unmatched. CDR3 sequence (DNA): TGTGCCAGTAGTATAGAACTACTAGCGGGAGGATCGGATACGCAGTATTTT. Its protein product is CASSIELLAGGSDTQYF. The entire variable domain, with the rest obtained from reference TRBV19 and TRBJ2-3, is as follows: DGGITQSPKYLFRKEGQNVTLSCEQNLNHDAMYWYRQDPGQGLRLIYYSQIVNDFQKGDIAEGYSVSREKKESFPLTVTSAQKNPTAFYLCASSIELLAGGSDTQYFGPGTRLTVL.

CDR3 residues: CASSDRTESTYEQYF. The DNA of the CDR3 is TGTGCCAGCAGCGACCGGACAGAAAGTACCTACGAGCAGTACTTC. This chain joins TRBV2 and TRBJ2-7; a possible D gene is TRBD1 (6 bases). The CDR3 contains 15 residues. The V and J ends lost 6 bases and 2 bases respectively, with 17 bases between them. Germline V CDR1 and CDR2: SNHLY, FYNNEI.

V and J are TRBV6-1 and TRBJ1-2, with TRBD1 identical over 10 bases. The CDR3 has 14 residues. V was clipped by 3 bases and J by 6 bases; unmatched bases: 4. Germline-derived CDR1 and CDR2 are MNHNS and SASEGT. The CDR3 sequence is CASSEADRGHGYTF. The CDR3, as DNA: TGTGCCAGCAGTGAGGCAGACAGGGGGCATGGCTACACCTTC.

The V gene is TRBV7-2, the J gene TRBJ1-1; 10 nucleotides match TRBD1. V was pared by 3 bases and J by 4 bases, with 2 bases of the junction left unmatched. Looked up from germline, CDR1 is SGHTA and CDR2 is FQGNSA. The CDR3 contains 14 residues. The DNA for the CDR3 is TGTGCCAGCAGCTTGACAGGGGGCGGCACTGAAGCTTTCTTT. Translated, it gives CASSLTGGGTEAFF.

This clone has just one count. The V gene is TRBV6-1, the J gene TRBJ2-7; tentatively, D is TRBD1 (7 bases). This CDR3 region has 14 residues. Germline V gene data show CDR1 as MNHNS and CDR2 as SASEGT. Trimming left V 7 bases short and J 2 bases short, with 15 bases between. The CDR3 region is CASIAGQTPYEQYF. CDR3 sequence (DNA): TGTGCCAGCATCGCGGGACAGACTCCCTACGAGCAGTACTTC.

This chain connects TRBV19 to TRBJ1-1, with 10 bases aligning to TRBD1. Germline-derived CDR1 and CDR2 are LNHDA and SQIVND (reference sequence). The CDR3 loop spans 17 amino acids. Unmatched junction bases numbered 9, after V lost 3 bases and J lost 2 bases. The CDR3 DNA reads TGTGCCAGTAGTATTCTGGGACAGGGGACCAGAAACACTGAAGCTTTCTTT. It yields the protein CASSILGQGTRNTEAFF.

This sequence joins TRBV4-1 and TRBJ1-6; 12 bases match TRBD1. After removal of 4 bases from V and 9 bases from J, the junction contained 10 bases not matched to a gene. This CDR3 has 17 amino acids. CDR1 and CDR2 (germline): MGHRA, YSYEKL. In nucleotides, the CDR3 is TGCGCCAGCAGCCGAAAACCGGGACAGGGGGCGGGTTCACCCCTCCACTTT. This gives the protein CASSRKPGQGAGSPLHF.

In DNA form, the CDR3 reads TGTGCCAGCAGCCCAGGACAGGGGTTGGTCACCTTC. Its protein is CASSPGQGLVTF. The V gene is TRBV4-2, the J gene TRBJ1-2; 9 bases fit TRBD1. The germline gives CDR1 LGHNA, CDR2 YNFKEQ. CDR3 length equals 12 residues. V lost 4 bases to trimming and J lost 13 bases; unmatched junction nucleotides: 7.

This chain uses TRBV28 with TRBJ1-3; a possible D gene is TRBD1 (5 bases). Trimming took 3 bases from V and 1 from J, leaving 7 bases between them. This CDR3 has 14 amino acids. CDR1 MDHEN and CDR2 SYDVKM come from the germline V gene. The CDR3 nucleotides read TGTGCCAGCAGTTTCTCAGGGTCTGGAAACACCATATATTTT. Translation gives CASSFSGSGNTIYF.

The gene calls are TRBV2 and TRBJ1-1; 7 bases fit TRBD1. Germline V lookup: CDR1 SNHLY, CDR2 FYNNEI. This CDR3 comprises 16 residues. Trimming removed 4 bases from V and 0 bases from J; junction bases left unmatched: 8. The CDR3 sequence: CASSGVRGRVNTEAFF. The CDR3 DNA is TGTGCCAGCAGTGGGGTTAGGGGGCGCGTGAACACTGAAGCTTTCTTT.

This rearrangement joins TRBV30 to TRBJ1-5, with 7 bases aligning to TRBD1. Germline V CDR1 and CDR2: GTSNPN, SVGIG (reference sequence). The trim removed 5 bases at V and 1 base at J, leaving 2 bases unmatched. The length of the CDR3 is 13 residues. The CDR3 nucleotides are TGTGCCTGGGGGACAGCAAGCAATCAGCCCCAGCATTTT. Translation: CAWGTASNQPQHF.

This sequence joins TRBV7-9 and TRBJ1-2; TRBD1 aligns across 7 bases. Germline trimming cut 2 bases from V and 8 bases from J; bases unmatched to any gene: 5. This CDR3 contains 13 residues. The germline V gene has CDR1 SEHNR and CDR2 FQNEAQ (reference sequence). The DNA of the CDR3 is TGTGCCAGCAGCTTACAGGGGGTCTTCGGCTACACCTTC. Translation gives CASSLQGVFGYTF.

This rearrangement joins TRBV2 to TRBJ2-7; D perhaps matches TRBD2 (5 bases). V lost 9 bases to trimming and J lost 2 bases, with 11 bases between them. This CDR3 spans 12 amino acids. The germline V gene has CDR1 SNHLY and CDR2 FYNNEI. The CDR3 sequence is CASRGLTYEQYF. CDR3 coding DNA: TGTGCCAGTCGAGGACTTACCTACGAGCAGTACTTC.